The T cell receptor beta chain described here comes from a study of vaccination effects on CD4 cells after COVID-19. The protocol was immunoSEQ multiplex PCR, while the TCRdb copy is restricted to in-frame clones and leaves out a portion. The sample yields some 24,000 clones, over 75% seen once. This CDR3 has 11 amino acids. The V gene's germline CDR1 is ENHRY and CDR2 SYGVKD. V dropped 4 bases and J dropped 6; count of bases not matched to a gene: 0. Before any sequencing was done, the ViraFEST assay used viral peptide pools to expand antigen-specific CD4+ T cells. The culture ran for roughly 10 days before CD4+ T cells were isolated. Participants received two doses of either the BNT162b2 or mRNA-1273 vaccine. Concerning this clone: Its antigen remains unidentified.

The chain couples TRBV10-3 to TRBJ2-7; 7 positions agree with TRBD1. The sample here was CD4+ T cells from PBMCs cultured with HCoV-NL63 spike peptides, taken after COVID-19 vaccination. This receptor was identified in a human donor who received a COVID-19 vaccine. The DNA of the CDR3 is TGTGCCATCAGTGGACAGGGCGAGCAGTACTTC. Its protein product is CAISGQGEQYF.